This T cell receptor beta chain stems from a study of T-cell reconstitution after alpha-beta-depleted transplantation in children (dated by TCRdb to the mid-2010s). About the study as a whole: The study quantitatively tracked T-cell immune reconstitution after TCRalphabeta/CD19-depleted allogeneic hematopoietic cell transplantation in children using TCR repertoire profiling.

The treatment or condition label of this sample denotes: allogeneic hematopoietic cell transplantation with graft depleted of TCRalphabeta T cells and CD19 B cells. Transplant recipients were children who received TCRalphabeta/CD19-depleted allogeneic hematopoietic cell grafts. To prepare the library, PCR was applied. TCRdb lists the instrument as Illumina HiSeq 2500. TCR libraries were prepared with molecular barcoding, using unique molecular identifiers to normalize TCRbeta repertoire quantification. TCRdb reworked the public reads: Q25 trimming with fastp, MiXCR clone assembly, productive beta chains retained. Here each entry gathers all rows of one CDR3 protein and keeps the most common genes and DNA. The sample table records over 150,000 distinct CDR3 sequences; approximately 6.9% of these occur just once. About 6% of the sample comes from the top ten. This clonotype was counted at least ten times. Its antigen remains unidentified. Base-call qualities are not available, and no considerably larger clone is one nucleotide away.

Via the germline V gene, CDR1 is MNHEY and CDR2 SVGEGT. Counted from cysteine to phenylalanine, this CDR3 has 17 amino acids. Left in the record is the CDR3 DNA by itself, 51 bases read in frame from the first base. Relative to germline, V is missing 5 bases and J is missing 2 bases, with 9 bases of the junction outside any gene match. Overall study outcomes, separate from this receptor: The high TCRbeta diversity at day 60 in some patients was ascribed to recipient T cells and intrathymic progenitors that had survived conditioning. Over the following months the frequencies of hyperexpanded clones went down, and after one year T-cell counts and TCRbeta diversity were mostly credited to newly produced T cells. About two months after transplant, the apparently early recovery of alphabetaT-cell counts reportedly depended on just several hundred clones that had expanded rapidly and came from non-depleted graft cells.

Sequenced here: PBMCs, sampled before TCRalphabeta/CD19-depleted stem cell transplant. This TCR came from a boy under 10 years old with acute lymphoblastic leukemia, due to receive a stem cell transplant. The receptor chain draws on TRBV6-2 or TRBV6-3 and TRBJ2-3; 11 bases in between match TRBD2. The DNA is TGTGCCAGCAGTCCACGACTAGCGGGAAAATTCACAGATACGCAGTATTTT. This codes for CASSPRLAGKFTDTQYF.